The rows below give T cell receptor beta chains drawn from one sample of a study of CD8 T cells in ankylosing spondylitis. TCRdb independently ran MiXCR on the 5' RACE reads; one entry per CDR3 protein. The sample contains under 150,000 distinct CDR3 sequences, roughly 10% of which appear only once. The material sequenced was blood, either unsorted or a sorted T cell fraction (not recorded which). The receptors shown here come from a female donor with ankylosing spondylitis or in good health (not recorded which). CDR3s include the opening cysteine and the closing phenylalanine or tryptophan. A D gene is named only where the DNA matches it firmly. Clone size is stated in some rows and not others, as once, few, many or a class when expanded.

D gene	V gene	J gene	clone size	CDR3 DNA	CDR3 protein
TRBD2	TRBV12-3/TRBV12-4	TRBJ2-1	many	TGTGCCAGCAGTGACCGAATAGCGGGAGGGCCATACAATGAGCAGTTCTTC	CASSDRIAGGPYNEQFF
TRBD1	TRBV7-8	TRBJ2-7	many	TGTGCCAGCAGGGCCAGGGGGCACAGCTCCTACGAGCAGTACTTC	CASRARGHSSYEQYF
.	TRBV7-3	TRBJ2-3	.	TGTGCCAGCAGCTTAACGGTTTATAGTACAGATACGCTGTATTTT	CASSLTVYSTDTLYF
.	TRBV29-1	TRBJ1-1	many	TGCAGCGTCCGCAGAAGGGACACTGAAGCTTTCTTT	CSVRRRDTEAFF
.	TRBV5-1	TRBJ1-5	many	TGCGCCAGCAGCTTAGGGGGGGGCGCGTATCAGCCCCAGCATTTT	CASSLGGGAYQPQHF
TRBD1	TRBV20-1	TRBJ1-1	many	TGCAGTGCTAGAGTACCCCAAGGACAGGGTATCGCGAACACTGAAGCTTTCTTT	CSARVPQGQGIANTEAFF
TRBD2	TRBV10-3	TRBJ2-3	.	TGTACCATCAGCCCCTCGCCCCAACTAGCGGGACCCACAGATACGCAGTATTTT	CTISPSPQLAGPTDTQYF
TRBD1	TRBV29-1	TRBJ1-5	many	TGCAGCGTTCCGGGACAGGGGGGGGATCAGCCCCAGCATTTT	CSVPGQGGDQPQHF
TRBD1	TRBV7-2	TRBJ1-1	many	TGTGCCAGCACCCCCAGGACAGGGGGCAGGTACACTGAAGCTTTCTTT	CASTPRTGGRYTEAFF
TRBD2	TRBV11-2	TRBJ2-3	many	TGTGCCAGCAGCTTACCCGGACTAGCGGCACCTTGGGCCACAGATACGCAGTATTTT	CASSLPGLAAPWATDTQYF
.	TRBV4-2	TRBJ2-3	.	TGTGCCAGCAGCCGCGGGACAGCCCCCACAGATACGCAGTATTTT	CASSRGTAPTDTQYF
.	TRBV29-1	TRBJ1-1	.	TGCAGCGGTGCGTGGGGGCTGCACACTGAAGCTTTCTTT	CSGAWGLHTEAFF
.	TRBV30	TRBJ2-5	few	TGTGCCTGGAGTGTAGGCGGCGGGACCCAAGAGACCCAGTACTTC	CAWSVGGGTQETQYF
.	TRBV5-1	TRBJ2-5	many	TGCGCCAGCAGCCTCCTTGCCGCATCAGAAGAGACCCAGTACTTC	CASSLLAASEETQYF
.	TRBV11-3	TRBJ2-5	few	TGTGCCAGCAGCTTAGATATAAACGGGAGAGAGACCCAGTACTTC	CASSLDINGRETQYF
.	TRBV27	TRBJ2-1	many	TGTGCCAGCAGTTTAGGGACCCCAGGCGATGAGCAGTTCTTC	CASSLGTPGDEQFF
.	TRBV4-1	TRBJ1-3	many	TGCGCCAGCAGCCAAGACCCGACAACGGGAAACACCATATATTTT	CASSQDPTTGNTIYF
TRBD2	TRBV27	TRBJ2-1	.	TGTGCCAGCAGTTTACGGACTAGTGGGGCTGAGCAGTTCTTC	CASSLRTSGAEQFF
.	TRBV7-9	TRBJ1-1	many	TGTGCCAGCAGACGTCAGGCAATGAACACTGAAGCTTTCTTT	CASRRQAMNTEAFF
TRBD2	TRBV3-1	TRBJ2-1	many	TGTGCCAGCAGCCACCTGGAGGGGTCCAAGCGGGAGTACAATGAGCAGTTCTTC	CASSHLEGSKREYNEQFF
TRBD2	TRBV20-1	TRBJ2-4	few	TGCAGTGCTAGGGTCGGGATAGCGGGAGGGCCCTCGAACATTCAGTACTTC	CSARVGIAGGPSNIQYF
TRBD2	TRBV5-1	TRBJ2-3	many	TGCGCCAGCAGCCCGCCGACTAGCGGCTACCCAGATACGCAGTATTTT	CASSPPTSGYPDTQYF
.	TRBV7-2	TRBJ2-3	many	TGTGCCAGCAGCTTTTGGGACACGCAGTATTTT	CASSFWDTQYF
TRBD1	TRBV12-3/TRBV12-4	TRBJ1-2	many	TGTGCCAGCAGTGGAGCCGGGACAGGGCGTGGCTACACCTTC	CASSGAGTGRGYTF
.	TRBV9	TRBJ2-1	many	TGTGCCAGCAGCGTATTGGGGTTCGGGGGTACGCGGGAGCAGTTCTTC	CASSVLGFGGTREQFF
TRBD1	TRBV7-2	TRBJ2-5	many	TGTGCCAGCAGCTGGACAGGGGAAGAGACCCAGTACTTC	CASSWTGEETQYF
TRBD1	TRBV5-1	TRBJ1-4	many	TGCGCCAGCAGCAGATCTCGGACAGGGGGCGAGGAAAAACTGTTTTTT	CASSRSRTGGEEKLFF
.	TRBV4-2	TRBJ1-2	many	TGTGCCAGCAGCCAAGACCAGACCAACTATGGCTACACCTTC	CASSQDQTNYGYTF
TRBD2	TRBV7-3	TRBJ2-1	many	TGTGCCAGCAGCCGGACTAGCGGGGGAGATGAGCAGTTCTTC	CASSRTSGGDEQFF
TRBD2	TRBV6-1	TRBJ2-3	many	TGTGCCAGCAGTAGGGACTACCTTTTCACAGATACGCAGTATTTT	CASSRDYLFTDTQYF
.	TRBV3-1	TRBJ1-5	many	TGTGCCAGCAGCCAAGACCGGGGGCCCAATCAGCCCCAGCATTTT	CASSQDRGPNQPQHF
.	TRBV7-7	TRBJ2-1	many	TGTGCCAGCAGCTTAGACGGGAGCTCCTACAATGAGCAGTTCTTC	CASSLDGSSYNEQFF
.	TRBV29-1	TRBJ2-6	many	TGCAGCGTTGAATCTGGGGCTGGGGCCAACGTCCTGACTTTC	CSVESGAGANVLTF
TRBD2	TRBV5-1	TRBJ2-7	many	TGCGCCAGCAGCTTAAGCCTAGCGGGAGGTGAGCAGTACTTC	CASSLSLAGGEQYF
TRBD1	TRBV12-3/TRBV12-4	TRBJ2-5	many	TGTGCCAGCAGCGACAGGGTGGAGACCCAGTACTTC	CASSDRVETQYF
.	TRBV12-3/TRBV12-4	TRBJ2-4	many	TGTGCCAGCAGTCCTGCCGGGACCACCCTTAGCTTTCAGTACTTC	CASSPAGTTLSFQYF